One sample yielded the 15 T cell receptor beta chains listed below, sequenced in a study of shared clonotypes between healthy human individuals. The repertoire was sequenced with immunoSEQ multiplex PCR; TCRdb's copy has only in-frame clones and lacks some. The table records 950,000 to 1,100,000 clones, roughly 80% of them present only once. Sequenced material: memory CD4+ T cells sorted from blood. Subset denoted: CD45RA-negative fraction. The receptors stem from a man aged 18 to 29 in good health.

The genes are TRBV2 and TRBJ2-1, with 9 bases that match TRBD2. V trimming: 8 bases; J trimming: 4 bases; junction bases outside the gene matches: 15. Germline V gene data show CDR1 as SNHLY and CDR2 as FYNNEI. This CDR3 has 17 residues. CDR3: CASLSRSGTSYYNEQFF. The DNA of the CDR3 is TGTGCCAGCCTTAGCCGATCCGGGACTAGCTATTACAATGAGCAGTTCTTC.

The chain employs TRBV11-3 and TRBJ2-1; 10 bases are shared with TRBD2. V lost 8 bases to trimming and J lost 8 bases; unmatched junction nucleotides: 6. The CDR3 runs 13 residues. The germline V gene encodes CDR1 SGHNT and CDR2 YENEEA. The CDR3: CASQSGRGDEQFF. CDR3 DNA: TGTGCCAGCCAGAGCGGGAGGGGCGATGAGCAGTTCTTC.

This clone was picked up a small number of times. CDR3 sequence reads: CASSTVSGRMNTEAFF. The CDR3 DNA reads TGTGCCAGCAGCACGGTGAGTGGCCGGATGAACACTGAAGCTTTCTTT. This sequence joins TRBV9 and TRBJ1-1; no clear D. Germline loops: CDR1 SGDLS, CDR2 YYNGEE. This CDR3 spans 16 amino acids. Trimming left V 4 bases short and J 0 bases short, with 16 bases between. The full variable domain, with the rest looked up from reference TRBV9 and TRBJ1-1, is DSGVTQTPKHLITATGQRVTLRCSPRSGDLSVYWYQQSLDQGLQFLIQYYNGEERAKGNILERFSAQQFPDLHSELNLSSLELGDSALYFCASSTVSGRMNTEAFFGQGTRLTVV.

The chain recombines TRBV28 with TRBJ1-2, with D possibly TRBD1 on 6 matching bases. The CDR3 spans 14 residues. Trimming removed 5 bases from V and 4 bases from J, with 14 bases in between. Germline assignment: CDR1 MDHEN and CDR2 SYDVKM. The CDR3, as DNA: TGTGCCAGCAGTGCCCACGACAGGACCTATGGCTACACCTTC. Protein sequence: CASSAHDRTYGYTF.

V usage is TRBV6-1 and J usage is TRBJ1-5; D not certain. Germline lookup yields CDR1 MNHNS and CDR2 SASEGT. The CDR3 has 14 residues. V lost 1 base to trimming and J lost 10 bases, with 14 bases between them. The CDR3 region has the DNA TGTGCCAGCAGTGAAGTCGGAGACCCGAACCCCCAGCATTTT. It yields the protein CASSEVGDPNPQHF.

The CDR3 is CASSSRTSGRTDTQYF. CDR3 DNA: TGCGCCAGCAGTTCTAGGACTAGCGGGAGAACAGATACGCAGTATTTT. V usage is TRBV10-2 and J usage is TRBJ2-3, with TRBD2 identical over 13 bases. J gave up 3 bases and V 5 bases, and 5 bases lay outside the gene matches. Germline CDR1 WSHSY, CDR2 SAAADI. The CDR3 sequence is 16 residues long.

The chain couples TRBV6-5 to TRBJ1-6; no clear D gene. This CDR3 contains 16 residues. V was cut by 2 bases and J by 0 bases, with 8 bases left in between. Germline V gene lookup returns CDR1 MNHEY and CDR2 SVGAGI. CDR3 region: CASSYRTSSYNSPLHF. CDR3 coding DNA: TGTGCCAGCAGTTACAGGACGAGCTCCTATAATTCACCCCTCCACTTT.

This clone turned up a few times. This sample includes further DNA sequences coding for the same CDR3. The chain links TRBV18 to TRBJ1-3; D gene uncertain. The CDR3 spans 12 residues. V lost 3 bases to trimming and J lost 3 bases, with 3 bases between them. CDR1 is KGHSH and CDR2 is LQKENI in the germline V gene. The CDR3 DNA follows: TGTGCCAGCTCACCGCGTGGAAACACCATATATTTT. It is translated as CASSPRGNTIYF.

V usage is TRBV18 and J usage is TRBJ1-2; no clear D gene. Germline V gene data show CDR1 as KGHSH and CDR2 as LQKENI. The CDR3 runs 13 residues. V was pared by 3 bases and J by 5 bases, with 10 bases between. The CDR3 DNA reads as TGTGCCAGCTCACCGGGTGCTGAATATGGCTACACCTTC. Its protein product is CASSPGAEYGYTF. The full variable domain, its missing parts supplied by reference TRBV18 and TRBJ1-2, is NAGVMQNPRHLVRRRGQEARLRCSPMKGHSHVYWYRQLPEEGLKFMVYLQKENIIDESGMPKERFSAEFPKEGPSILRIQQVVRGDSAAYFCASSPGAEYGYTFGSGTRLTVV.

Details on this clone: A far bigger clonotype differs at one base, so this is likely a read error. Other DNA variants within this sample encode the same CDR3. The V call is TRBV2, the J call TRBJ2-2; 9 positions agree with TRBD1. The CDR3 has 14 residues. J lost 1 base, V lost 6 bases, and 0 bases had no gene match. Germline CDR1 SNHLY, CDR2 FYNNEI. The CDR3 coding sequence is TGTGCCAGCAGGGGACAGGGGAACACCGGGGAGCTGTTTTTT. Translated: CASRGQGNTGELFF.

V and J are TRBV28 and TRBJ2-1; the D gene is possibly TRBD1 (6 bases). This CDR3 is built from 16 residues. The germline gives CDR1 MDHEN, CDR2 SYDVKM. V was shortened by 7 bases and J by 0 bases, with 16 bases between the two germline ends. The CDR3: CASTPSQGRSYNEQFF. For the CDR3, the DNA is TGTGCCAGCACCCCCTCCCAGGGGCGCTCCTACAATGAGCAGTTCTTC.

The chain combines TRBV19 with TRBJ2-5; no reliable D call. The length of the CDR3 is 14 residues. Germline V gene lookup returns CDR1 LNHDA and CDR2 SQIVND (reference sequence). Trimming removed 1 base from V and 1 base from J, with 7 bases in between. The CDR3 region is CASSIGTAQETQYF. The CDR3 nucleotides are TGTGCCAGTAGTATAGGTACAGCCCAAGAGACCCAGTACTTC.

This chain links TRBV7-2 with TRBJ2-6; D unclear. Germline values: CDR1 SGHTA, CDR2 FQGNSA. CDR3 length equals 15 residues. Trimming removed 3 bases from V and 4 bases from J, with 10 bases in between. The CDR3 DNA reads TGTGCCAGCAGCTTTATGGGGTCCGGGGCCAACGTCCTGACTTTC. This sequence encodes CASSFMGSGANVLTF.

The chain's CDR3 is CASSAPSSLYGYTF. DNA of the CDR3: TGCGCCAGCAGTGCGCCCTCGTCTCTCTATGGCTACACCTTC. The chain links TRBV10-2 to TRBJ1-2, with D unclear. The germline V gene encodes CDR1 WSHSY and CDR2 SAAADI. V was clipped by 4 bases and J by 4 bases, with 13 bases between them. The CDR3 runs to 14 residues.

This clone was seen a few times. The CDR3 nucleotides read TGTGCCAGCAGGCGGGAACAACTGAACACTGAAGCTTTCTTT. Protein sequence: CASRREQLNTEAFF. V is TRBV2 and J is TRBJ1-1; D remains ambiguous. Germline V gene lookup returns CDR1 SNHLY and CDR2 FYNNEI. The CDR3 runs to 14 residues. The V end was cut by 6 bases, the J end by 0 bases, with 11 bases between.